The 32 T cell receptor beta chains reported below all come from one sample, sequenced in a study of OX40 agonist ivuxolimab in advanced cancers. Here immunoSEQ multiplex PCR was the method, and the copy in TCRdb shows in-frame clones only, minus some. The sample records about 35,000 clones, around 83% being singletons. The starting material was CD4+ or CD8+ T cells sorted from blood, obtained in a trial of the OX40 agonist ivuxolimab. The receptors come from an adult with an advanced solid tumor such as melanoma, head and neck, liver or kidney cancer.

J is TRBJ2-7 and V is TRBV5-4; 15 bases line up with TRBD2. The CDR3 sequence is 15 residues long. Germline-derived CDR1 and CDR2 are SGHNT and YYREEE (reference sequence). With V trimmed by 3 bases and J by 7 bases, 5 bases remained unmatched. The CDR3 DNA sequence: TGTGCCAGCAGCTCTCCGGGACTAGCGGGGGGAGAGCAGTACTTC. Protein product: CASSSPGLAGGEQYF.

The chain carries TRBV7-3 and TRBJ2-2; D might be TRBD1 (5 bases). Germline V gene lookup returns CDR1 SGHTA and CDR2 FQGTGA. This CDR3 region has 14 residues. Trimming took 4 bases from V and 7 from J, leaving 13 bases between them. The DNA for the CDR3 is TGTGCCAGCAGCTACCAGGGAATAGGCGGGGAGCTGTTTTTT. It specifies CASSYQGIGGELFF.

This chain uses TRBV5-1 with TRBJ2-5, with 7 bases matching TRBD2. The CDR3 is 16 residues long. J gave up 10 bases and V 4 bases, and 19 bases lay outside the gene matches. Per the germline V gene, CDR1 is SGHRS and CDR2 is YFSETQ. CDR3 region: CASSGLVSGAEGDQYF. CDR3 sequence (DNA): TGCGCCAGCAGCGGCCTGGTGAGCGGGGCCGAGGGTGACCAGTACTTC. Complete variable domain (other parts from reference TRBV5-1 and TRBJ2-5): KAGVTQTPRYLIKTRGQQVTLSCSPISGHRSVSWYQQTPGQGLQFLFEYFSETQRNKGNFPGRFSGRQFSNSRSEMNVSTLELGDSALYLCASSGLVSGAEGDQYFGPGTRLLVL.

The chain combines TRBV7-8 with TRBJ1-5; no clear D. CDR3 length equals 12 residues. Germline lookup yields CDR1 SGHVS and CDR2 FQNEAQ. The V gene lost 2 bases and the J gene lost 7 bases, with 6 bases spanning the gap. The CDR3 region is CASSLKIQPQHF. The CDR3 nucleotides are TGTGCCAGCAGCTTAAAGATCCAGCCCCAGCATTTT.

The chain links TRBV7-2 to TRBJ2-5, with 7 nucleotides matching TRBD2. The CDR3 consists of 15 residues. J was trimmed by 5 bases and V by 5 bases; bases with no gene match: 11. CDR1 and CDR2 from the germline V gene are SGHTA and FQGNSA. CDR3 sequence (DNA): TGTGCCAGCAGCCTCGGGACTATCCAAAGGGAGACCCAGTACTTC. Its protein is CASSLGTIQRETQYF.

This chain uses TRBV10-3 with TRBJ1-1; tentatively, D is TRBD1 (5 bases). Trimming shortened V by 10 bases and J by 1 base, and 7 bases separated the two germline ends. CDR3 length equals 11 residues. In germline, CDR1 is ENHRY, CDR2 SYGVKD. CDR3 nucleotide sequence: TGTGCCAGCCAGGGGAACACTGAAGCTTTCTTT. Protein product: CASQGNTEAFF.

CDR3 sequence reads: CASSLDTDTQYF. In DNA form, the CDR3 reads TGCGCCAGCAGCTTAGACACAGATACGCAGTATTTT. This rearrangement joins TRBV5-1 to TRBJ2-3; D not resolved. Germline CDR1 reads SGHRS; CDR2 reads YFSETQ. The CDR3 covers 12 residues. The V gene lost 2 bases and the J gene lost 2 bases, with 3 bases spanning the gap. The full variable domain, completed using reference TRBV5-1 and TRBJ2-3, is KAGVTQTPRYLIKTRGQQVTLSCSPISGHRSVSWYQQTPGQGLQFLFEYFSETQRNKGNFPGRFSGRQFSNSRSEMNVSTLELGDSALYLCASSLDTDTQYFGPGTRLTVL.

The rearrangement uses TRBV19 and TRBJ2-2, with TRBD1 identical over 7 bases. V lost 7 bases, J lost 5 bases, and 4 bases stayed unmatched. This CDR3 is built from 13 residues. Germline CDR1 LNHDA, CDR2 SQIVND (reference sequence). CDR3 residues: CASILQGTGELFF. The CDR3 coding sequence is TGTGCCAGTATTCTACAGGGGACCGGGGAGCTGTTTTTT. Full variable domain (remainder filled in from reference TRBV19 and TRBJ2-2): DGGITQSPKYLFRKEGQNVTLSCEQNLNHDAMYWYRQDPGQGLRLIYYSQIVNDFQKGDIAEGYSVSREKKESFPLTVTSAQKNPTAFYLCASILQGTGELFFGEGSRLTVL.

The chain couples TRBV4-3 to TRBJ2-2; D gene unclear. The CDR3 spans 15 residues. Per germline, CDR1 LGHNA and CDR2 YSLEER. V was shortened by 1 base and J by 2 bases, with 8 bases between the two germline ends. DNA for the CDR3: TGCGCCAGCAGCCAAGGCGGAATTAACACCGGGGAGCTGTTTTTT. Translating gives CASSQGGINTGELFF.

This chain joins TRBV19 and TRBJ1-1; weak D call: TRBD1 (5 bases). The CDR3 runs 15 residues. The V and J ends lost 9 bases and 2 bases respectively, with 19 bases between them. In germline, CDR1 is LNHDA, CDR2 SQIVND (reference sequence). CDR3: CASSGQGRVNTEAFF. In DNA, the CDR3 is TGTGCCAGCAGTGGCCAGGGTCGGGTAAACACTGAAGCTTTCTTT.

The chain couples TRBV7-3 to TRBJ1-1, with D possibly matching TRBD1 (5 bases). Per the germline V gene, CDR1 is SGHTA and CDR2 is FQGTGA. The CDR3 loop spans 13 amino acids. The ends were cut back, 5 bases at V and 9 bases at J, with 16 bases in the middle. CDR3 DNA: TGTGCCAGCAGCGTGCAGGGAGGGTCGAAAGCTTTCTTT. Its translation: CASSVQGGSKAFF.

The chain carries TRBV7-9 and TRBJ2-3; unclear D gene. This CDR3 is built from 16 residues. The germline V gene encodes CDR1 SEHNR and CDR2 FQNEAQ (reference sequence). V was cut by 5 bases and J by 0 bases, with 15 bases left in between. Here the CDR3 DNA reads TGTGCCAGCAGCGATAGACTGATGACTAGCACAGATACGCAGTATTTT. Translated, it gives CASSDRLMTSTDTQYF.

This chain links TRBV21-1 with TRBJ2-1; the table calls TRBD2, which could not be checked here. TRBV21-1 is flagged as a pseudogene. The length of the CDR3 is 13 residues. The CDR3 loop reads CASSSSSNNEQFF. Here the CDR3 DNA reads TGTGCCAGCAGCTCTAGCAGTAACAATGAGCAGTTCTTC.

This chain uses TRBV9 with TRBJ2-1, with 11 positions matching TRBD2. The junction had 6 bases not matched to a gene; V was cut back by 0 bases and J by 4 bases. The CDR3 sequence is 17 residues long. The germline V gene encodes CDR1 SGDLS and CDR2 YYNGEE. The CDR3 DNA reads as TGTGCCAGCAGCGTAGCTAGCGGGGGGATGAGGTACAATGAGCAGTTCTTC. It specifies CASSVASGGMRYNEQFF.

V and J are TRBV7-2 and TRBJ2-5, with TRBD2 matching 9 bases. The trim removed 4 bases at V and 2 bases at J, leaving 8 bases unmatched. The CDR3 length is 16 residues. Germline-derived CDR1 and CDR2 are SGHTA and FQGNSA. The CDR3 loop is CASSSQAGGLQETQYF. The CDR3 DNA follows: TGTGCCAGCAGCTCGCAAGCGGGGGGCCTACAAGAGACCCAGTACTTC.

The chain carries TRBV7-2 and TRBJ1-1; tentatively, D is TRBD1 (6 bases). V was trimmed by 5 bases and J by 4 bases, leaving 20 bases between them. CDR1 SGHTA and CDR2 FQGNSA come from the germline V gene. This CDR3 is built from 16 residues. The CDR3 is CASSPQSGGLGTEAFF. The CDR3 bases are TGTGCCAGCAGCCCTCAGTCGGGGGGCTTGGGCACTGAAGCTTTCTTT.

CDR3 nucleotides: TGTGCCAGCAGCCAAGATTCAGGTGGGCAGGGTGGCGGAGAGACCCAGTACTTC. Protein product: CASSQDSGGQGGGETQYF. The chain is built from TRBV4-2 and TRBJ2-5; TRBD1 is a possible D gene (5 bases). This CDR3 is built from 18 residues. V lost 0 bases and J lost 4, with 21 bases in between. Germline V gene data show CDR1 as LGHNA and CDR2 as YNFKEQ.

This rearrangement joins TRBV27 to TRBJ1-5; a weak D match, TRBD1 (6 bases). This CDR3 is 14 amino acids long. CDR1 and CDR2 (germline): MNHEY, SMNVEV (reference sequence). Trimming cost V 2 bases and J 7 bases, with 12 bases left between them. The CDR3 bases are TGTGCCAGCAGTTTAAGGGCCGGGGGCCAGCCCCAGCATTTT. Protein: CASSLRAGGQPQHF.

The rearrangement links TRBV7-8 to TRBJ1-1, with D perhaps TRBD1 (5 bases). From germline, CDR1 is SGHVS and CDR2 FQNEAQ. Trimming took 3 bases from V and 0 from J, leaving 11 bases between them. The length of the CDR3 is 15 residues. CDR3 residues: CASSFQGSMNTEAFF. In nucleotides, the CDR3 is TGTGCCAGCAGCTTCCAGGGATCCATGAACACTGAAGCTTTCTTT.

The chain recombines TRBV6-5 with TRBJ1-5; D gene ambiguous. The CDR3 totals 14 residues. Deletions cut 8 bases from V and 1 base from J, with 12 bases between. In germline, CDR1 is MNHEY, CDR2 SVGAGI. The CDR3, as DNA: TGTGCCAGCCAGGCGCGTAGAAGCAATCAGCCCCAGCATTTT. Translating it yields CASQARRSNQPQHF.

V gene TRBV19 combines with J gene TRBJ2-6; D remains unclear. Germline V CDR1 and CDR2: LNHDA, SQIVND (reference sequence). V gave up 6 bases and J gave up 0 bases, with 0 bases separating them. This CDR3 region has 12 residues. The CDR3 spells CASSSGANVLTF. The CDR3 DNA reads TGTGCCAGTAGCTCTGGGGCCAACGTCCTGACTTTC. Using reference TRBV19 and TRBJ2-6 for the parts outside the CDR3, the full variable domain is DGGITQSPKYLFRKEGQNVTLSCEQNLNHDAMYWYRQDPGQGLRLIYYSQIVNDFQKGDIAEGYSVSREKKESFPLTVTSAQKNPTAFYLCASSSGANVLTFGAGSRLTVL.

The V gene is TRBV5-6, the J gene TRBJ1-5, with no clear D. The V gene's germline CDR1 is SGHDT and CDR2 YYEEEE. Trimming cost V 0 bases and J 3 bases, with 4 bases left between them. CDR3 length: 13 amino acids. CDR3 sequence: CASSLGANQPQHF. The CDR3 DNA reads as TGTGCCAGCAGCTTGGGGGCCAATCAGCCCCAGCATTTT.

The CDR3 DNA follows: TGTGCCAGCAGCTCTCCCGGGACCTCCGGATCCCCTTACGAGCAGTACTTC. Its protein is CASSSPGTSGSPYEQYF. The genes are TRBV7-8 and TRBJ2-7; the D call may be TRBD1 or TRBD2 (5 bases each). From germline, CDR1 is SGHVS and CDR2 FQNEAQ. The CDR3 length is 17 residues. Trimming shortened V by 4 bases and J by 4 bases, and 23 bases separated the two germline ends.

The genes are TRBV2 and TRBJ2-1; perhaps TRBD2 as D (5 bases). Germline values: CDR1 SNHLY, CDR2 FYNNEI. This CDR3 is built from 14 residues. Trimming took 4 bases from V and 7 from J, leaving 14 bases between them. The CDR3 region is CASSVGNGINEQFF. CDR3 nucleotide sequence: TGTGCCAGCAGTGTGGGGAACGGGATAAATGAGCAGTTCTTC.

The rearrangement links TRBV30 to TRBJ1-4, with D possibly being TRBD1 (6 bases). The V gene's germline CDR1 is GTSNPN and CDR2 SVGIG (reference sequence). The CDR3 spans 13 residues. Deletions cut 4 bases from V and 5 bases from J, with 11 bases between. The CDR3 is CAWKGVRNEKLFF. In DNA form, the CDR3 reads TGTGCCTGGAAGGGGGTACGGAATGAAAAACTGTTTTTT.

In this sample, this clone turned up a few times. This sequence joins TRBV6-1 and TRBJ2-1, with TRBD1 matching over 7 bases. Germline V CDR1 and CDR2: MNHNS, SASEGT. The trim removed 0 bases at V and 3 bases at J, leaving 5 bases unmatched. This CDR3 has 16 amino acids. This CDR3 is CASSEASTGIYNEQFF. CDR3 coding DNA: TGTGCCAGCAGTGAAGCATCGACAGGGATCTACAATGAGCAGTTCTTC.

In DNA form, the CDR3 reads TGCGCCAGCAGCTCTTCCGCGGGACAGGGGACCATTCAGTACTTC. Its protein is CASSSSAGQGTIQYF. The V and J genes are TRBV5-1 and TRBJ2-4; 10 bases fit TRBD1. V lost 3 bases, J lost 9 bases, and 9 bases stayed unmatched. This CDR3 contains 15 residues. The germline V gene encodes CDR1 SGHRS and CDR2 YFSETQ.

V usage is TRBV7-9 and J usage is TRBJ2-3, with TRBD2 matching over 9 bases. The CDR3 loop spans 14 amino acids. V shed 5 bases and J 5 bases; nucleotides not matched to a gene: 5. The germline V gene encodes CDR1 SEHNR and CDR2 FQNEAQ (reference sequence). Written as DNA, the CDR3 is TGTGCCAGCAGCCTGGGACTAGCAGTAGATACGCAGTATTTT. It codes for CASSLGLAVDTQYF.

The chain recombines TRBV5-4 with TRBJ2-5, with 7 nucleotides matching TRBD1. Germline lookup yields CDR1 SGHNT and CDR2 YYREEE (reference sequence). This CDR3 comprises 15 residues. The V gene end was trimmed by 4 bases and the J gene end by 0 bases; junction bases not matched to a gene: 6. The CDR3 DNA follows: TGTGCCAGCAGCGAACAGGGGATCTACCAAGAGACCCAGTACTTC. Translation: CASSEQGIYQETQYF. Full variable domain (outside the CDR3, taken from reference TRBV5-4 and TRBJ2-5): ETGVTQSPTHLIKTRGQQVTLRCSSQSGHNTVSWYQQALGQGPQFIFQYYREEENGRGNFPPRFSGLQFPNYSSELNVNALELDDSALYLCASSEQGIYQETQYFGPGTRLLVL.

The chain is built from TRBV9 and TRBJ2-1; the match to TRBD2 covers 9 bases. V shed 0 bases and J 0 bases; nucleotides not matched to a gene: 10. The CDR3 length is 19 residues. The germline V gene has CDR1 SGDLS and CDR2 YYNGEE. CDR3 bases: TGTGCCAGCAGCGTAGCTACCGGAGGTAGCGGGAGCTCCTACAATGAGCAGTTCTTC. Protein sequence: CASSVATGGSGSSYNEQFF.

This sequence joins TRBV6-6 and TRBJ1-1; 7 bases align to TRBD1. Unmatched junction bases numbered 5, after V lost 6 bases and J lost 4 bases. The CDR3 runs 13 residues. Germline lookup yields CDR1 MNHNY and CDR2 SVGAGI (reference sequence). CDR3 loop: CASSQGGSTEAFF. CDR3 coding DNA: TGTGCCAGCAGCCAGGGGGGGTCCACTGAAGCTTTCTTT.

The chain couples TRBV5-1 to TRBJ2-3; D is perhaps TRBD2 (6 bases). From germline, CDR1 is SGHRS and CDR2 YFSETQ. Trimming shortened V by 0 bases and J by 3 bases, and 14 bases separated the two germline ends. This CDR3 spans 16 amino acids. The CDR3 loop is CASSLVPGVSTDTQYF. CDR3 DNA: TGCGCCAGCAGCTTGGTGCCGGGAGTGAGTACAGATACGCAGTATTTT.